This T cell receptor beta chain was sequenced during a study of blood T cell repertoires in COVID-19. On the study more broadly: Sites in the United States, Italy and Spain provided acute and convalescent COVID-19 samples. PBMCs, B-cell-depleted T cells, or T cells provided the cDNA or gDNA that made up the material.

The CDR3 extends over 16 amino acids. Unmatched junction bases numbered 2, after V lost 4 bases and J lost 2 bases. Germline CDR1 reads SGHRS; CDR2 reads YFSETQ. In the authors' methods: How many nucleated cells were present was estimated from reference gene primer amplification. Assay: immunoSEQ multiplex PCR; the TCRdb copy retains only in-frame clones and omits some. That table is the source of V, J and clone size, and D and trimming were worked out from the DNA. In the table there are about 220,000 clones, around 87% of which are singletons. The sequenced sample consisted of PBMCs or T cells enriched from blood (not recorded which). V is TRBV5-1 and J is TRBJ2-2; 13 nucleotides match TRBD2. This TCR was sampled from a woman under 30 in a cohort exposed to, infected with or recovered from COVID-19 (not recorded which). The CDR3 loop is CASSGLAGANTGELFF. CDR3 bases: TGCGCCAGCAGCGGACTAGCGGGGGCTAACACCGGGGAGCTGTTTTTT.